This T cell receptor beta chain was sequenced for a study of shared clonotypes between healthy human individuals (TCRdb year 2020). Turning to the overall study: The cohort comprised a couple of women and a few men aged 18 to 49 years. To increase sequencing depth and limit assay-specific biases, TCR repertoire library preparation and sequencing were carried out by different laboratories using diverse techniques. Between about 0.8 and 9.5 billion PBMCs per donor were obtained by leukapheresis. To estimate repertoire size and how much clonotype sharing occurs between individuals, the study deeply sequenced the blood TCR repertoires of five or six healthy adults. Findings and caveats that apply to the study as a whole: Based on pairwise subsampling, the degree of clonotype sharing among donors was expected to be affected by sequencing depth. Because the study included a small number of donors, the genetic and exposure-history diversity represented was limited. Sampling was limited to blood, and TCR repertoires in tissue likely differ from TCR repertoires in blood.

The donors were healthy, HIV-negative adults who had no recently reported acute infections or vaccinations. Every donor was a Caucasian adult residing in Nashville, Tennessee, USA. For unsorted samples, around 85 million PBMCs were counted, and genomic DNA was extracted using the QIAamp DNA Blood Mini kit. Blood was collected by leukapheresis, and PBMCs were isolated by Ficoll-Histopaque density gradient centrifugation and then cryopreserved in liquid nitrogen vapor phase. Using the deep immunoSEQ assay, multiplex PCR amplified TCR CDR3 regions from genomic DNA. Extracted genomic DNA from each cell subset was distributed evenly across all wells of several immunoSEQ 96-well plates, and each plate was treated as a replicate. For unsorted PBMC, each replicate PCR was loaded with approximately 300 ng genomic DNA, equivalent to approximately 33,000 T cell genomes. Genomic DNA from unsorted PBMC was sequenced over ten immunoSEQ deep assay plates. Purified libraries were quantified with a Qubit 3.0 fluorometer, sized on a Bioanalyzer 2100, and re-quantified with the KAPA Library Quantification kit. Every immunoSEQ 96-well plate was sequenced on a separate single-read 150-cycle Illumina NextSeq 550 flow cell. Regarding the original processing steps: Because the immunoSEQ output held only junctional sequences and lacked quality scores, the filtering could not match the filtering applied to full-length reads. Sequences were annotated with PyIR, a Python wrapper for IgBLAST v1.9, and V/J genes and CDR3 were assigned using IMGT germline references. Reads with weak V/J assignments (E-value above 1e-6), missing CDR3, stop codons, out-of-frame junctions, or ambiguous translated residues were removed. V3J clonotypes were defined by identical inferred V gene, J gene, and CDR3 amino acid sequence. Percentage overlap between repertoires was calculated by dividing the number of shared unique clonotypes by the size of the smaller repertoire. RTK rarefaction, the Chao1 estimator, and Recon v2.1 estimates of unobserved clonotypes were used to assess repertoire richness. Held by TCRdb, this immuneACCESS table contains in-frame sequences only and omits some clones. Under half of the omission traces to an unresolved V gene where checked; the cause of the rest is unknown. V, J and clone size reflect that table, while D and trimming were determined from the DNA. The sample profile shows around 480,000 clones; almost 80% of them were found once. Under 15% of the sample comes from the top ten.

As for this clone: Its antigen remains undetermined. Sequence at one end of the junction differs from germline and may be a read error.

The germline V gene (reference sequence) specifies SSHAT as CDR1 and FNYEAQ as CDR2. CDR3 length: 14 amino acids, cysteine to phenylalanine. The sequence is cut down to CDR3 DNA, 42 bases in frame from base 1. The specimen was PBMCs. This TCR derives from a woman aged 40 to 49 in good health. Some clones in this sample may be carry-over from other donors' samples. The V gene is TRBV7-7 and the J gene is TRBJ2-1, and 9 junctional nucleotides match TRBD2. The nucleotide sequence is TGTGCTAGCAGCCCCACTAGCGGGTACAATGAGCAGTTCTTC. Translated, it reads CASSPTSGYNEQFF.